This T cell receptor (beta chain) was identified during a study of spatial heterogeneity in lung cancer. Looking at the study overall: In the raw reads, each unique TCR and UMI combination was present more than ten times on average.

The time point: sample taken at primary tumor resection. Unsorted tumor, nontumor lung tissue or cryopreserved PBMC supplied the whole RNA. The cohort: about 79 early-stage, untreated non-small cell lung cancer patients. Every TCR cDNA molecule carried a tag that served as a unique molecular identifier. Each CDR3 protein gets one entry after TCRdb re-called the 5' RACE reads with MiXCR. Among 40,000 or so distinct CDR3 sequences listed, roughly 5.5% were seen once. Regarding the study as a whole: Ubiquitous expanded tumor TCRs were observed in blood more at resection than follow-up.

With respect to this clonotype: Its target is not known.

Germline V gene lookup returns CDR1 SGHAT and CDR2 FQNNGV. Trimming removed 5 bases from V and 6 bases from J, with 14 bases in between. This CDR3 is 15 amino acids long. This clonotype was sampled from a female donor with early-stage non-small cell lung cancer. This sequence joins TRBV11-2 and TRBJ1-6; D call uncertain. Here the sequenced sample was PBMCs, taken at surgery. CDR3 region: CASSGLRALNSPLHF. CDR3 DNA: TGTGCCAGCAGCGGCCTCCGGGCCCTTAATTCACCCCTCCACTTT.